This TCR beta chain stems from a study of blood T cell repertoires in COVID-19. Study summary: Researchers got acute and convalescent COVID-19 samples from the United States, Italy and Spain. Sample material is recorded as cDNA or gDNA derived from T cells, B-cell-depleted T cells, or PBMCs.

Under the authors' procedure: Nucleated cell counts were estimated from reference gene primer amplification. Repertoires were generated with immunoSEQ multiplex PCR, while TCRdb's copy carries only in-frame clones and drops some. V, J and clone size derive from that table, while D and trimming were established from the DNA sequence. There are 150,000 or so clones in the sample; 80% to 90% occur only once, and 15% lies in the top ten. Trimming took 4 bases from V and 4 from J; bases not matched to a gene: 8. Germline V gene lookup returns CDR1 SGHNT and CDR2 YYREEE (reference sequence). The CDR3 totals 16 residues.

This chain uses TRBV5-4 with TRBJ2-2; TRBD2 matches 9 bases. The sequenced sample consisted of peripheral blood. The TCR was taken from a woman between 40 and 50 years old with acute or convalescent COVID-19. The DNA of the CDR3 is TGTGCCAGCAGCGGCTCTAGCGGGATCGTCACCGGGGAGCTGTTTTTT. Protein: CASSGSSGIVTGELFF.